Following are 25 T cell receptor beta chains from one sample sequenced in a study of blood T cell repertoires in COVID-19. Libraries were prepared by immunoSEQ multiplex PCR; TCRdb keeps only in-frame clonotypes and omits some of them. The sample contains approximately 130,000 clones, around 83% of which appear only once. Sequencing was performed on PBMCs or T cells enriched from blood (not recorded which). These receptors were obtained from a man between 25 and 39 years old who had recovered from COVID-19.

The rearrangement uses TRBV2 and TRBJ1-2; no reliable D call. Trimming took off 6 bases at V and 4 bases at J, with 18 bases between the two ends. The germline gives CDR1 SNHLY, CDR2 FYNNEI. CDR3 length: 15 amino acids. CDR3 DNA sequence: TGTGCCAGCAGGCCCCGCTCTGGGGAGCTCTATGGCTACACCTTC. Amino acid sequence: CASRPRSGELYGYTF. Full variable domain (rest looked up from reference TRBV2 and TRBJ1-2): EPEVTQTPSHQVTQMGQEVILRCVPISNHLYFYWYRQILGQKVEFLVSFYNNEISEKSEIFDDQFSVERPDGSNFTLKIRSTKLEDSAMYFCASRPRSGELYGYTFGSGTRLTVV.

The V call is TRBV12-3 or TRBV12-4, the J call TRBJ2-5, with no clear D. Trimming stripped 0 bases from V and 5 bases from J, with 4 bases between. CDR3 length equals 12 residues. The CDR3 DNA sequence: TGTGCCAGCAGTTTAGCCGAGGAGACCCAGTACTTC. Amino acid sequence: CASSLAEETQYF.

This clone was seen a few times. The CDR3 sequence is CASSAGLDTEAFF. The CDR3 DNA is TGTGCCAGCAGCGCGGGACTCGACACTGAAGCTTTCTTT. V and J are TRBV5-6 and TRBJ1-1; D is perhaps TRBD1 (5 bases). With 4 bases removed from V and 3 bases from J, the gap between germline ends came to 10 bases. Germline loops: CDR1 SGHDT, CDR2 YYEEEE. CDR3 size: 13 residues.

V and J are TRBV6-6 and TRBJ2-1, with 9 bases fitting TRBD1. The germline gives CDR1 MNHNY, CDR2 SVGAGI (reference sequence). V lost 6 bases to trimming and J lost 6 bases; unmatched junction nucleotides: 9. This CDR3 is 15 amino acids long. The CDR3: CASSPPGQGGNEQFF. DNA of the CDR3: TGTGCCAGCAGCCCCCCGGGACAGGGAGGCAATGAGCAGTTCTTC.

The V call is TRBV5-4, the J call TRBJ2-5; 12 nucleotides agree with TRBD2. Germline V gene sequence: CDR1 SGHNT, CDR2 YYREEE (reference sequence). This CDR3 is built from 16 residues. The ends lost 0 bases at V and 4 bases at J; junction bases unmatched: 4. The CDR3 DNA is TGTGCCAGCAGCTTGGAGGGGGGACTAGCGGGAGAGACCCAGTACTTC. Translation gives CASSLEGGLAGETQYF.

The chain couples TRBV27 to TRBJ1-2; no definite D call. The V end was cut by 4 bases, the J end by 0 bases, with 9 bases between. The CDR3 loop spans 14 amino acids. Germline CDR1 and CDR2: MNHEY and SMNVEV (reference sequence). The CDR3 DNA follows: TGTGCCAGCAGTTCCGTTTTATCTAACTATGGCTACACCTTC. Its translation is CASSSVLSNYGYTF.

This clone came up a few times. The gene calls are TRBV4-1 and TRBJ1-2, with 10 bases aligning to TRBD1. The J segment lost 6 bases and the V segment lost 0 bases, leaving 10 bases of the junction unmatched. This CDR3 has 17 amino acids. The germline gives CDR1 MGHRA, CDR2 YSYEKL. In DNA, the CDR3 is TGCGCCAGCAGCCAAGATTCGACCGGGACAGGGGTAAATGGCTACACCTTC. Translation: CASSQDSTGTGVNGYTF.

The V and J genes are TRBV19 and TRBJ1-4, with unresolved D. Germline V gene data show CDR1 as LNHDA and CDR2 as SQIVND (reference sequence). V was cut by 10 bases and J by 0 bases, with 9 bases left in between. The CDR3 contains 13 residues. This CDR3 is CATAGATNEKLFF. The CDR3 bases are TGTGCCACCGCCGGGGCAACTAATGAAAAACTGTTTTTT.

This chain links TRBV28 with TRBJ2-7, with TRBD2 as a possible D gene (6 bases). The V end was cut by 2 bases, the J end by 2 bases, with 10 bases between. This CDR3 contains 14 residues. Germline V CDR1 and CDR2: MDHEN, SYDVKM. In nucleotides, the CDR3 is TGTGCCAGCAGTTTAGCGGGAAACACCTACGAGCAGTACTTC. It encodes CASSLAGNTYEQYF.

The rearrangement uses TRBV28 and TRBJ1-4; D call uncertain. Germline V gene sequence: CDR1 MDHEN, CDR2 SYDVKM. This CDR3 comprises 13 residues. Trimming removed 5 bases at V and 4 bases at J, with 8 bases between. In nucleotides, the CDR3 is TGTGCCAGCAGTCAGCCGGGTAATGAAAAACTGTTTTTT. Residues: CASSQPGNEKLFF.

This chain uses TRBV27 with TRBJ1-4; TRBD1 matches at 7 bases. The trim removed 6 bases at V and 4 bases at J, leaving 8 bases unmatched. Germline assignment: CDR1 MNHEY and CDR2 SMNVEV (reference sequence). This CDR3 comprises 15 residues. CDR3 residues: CASRRQGGGNEKLFF. CDR3 DNA sequence: TGTGCCAGCAGGCGACAGGGCGGAGGTAATGAAAAACTGTTTTTT.

V and J are TRBV6-4 and TRBJ2-3, with TRBD1 identical over 9 bases. Germline V gene sequence: CDR1 MRHNA, CDR2 SNTAGT. This CDR3 is 15 amino acids long. J lost 4 bases, V lost 0 bases, and 2 bases had no gene match. CDR3 protein: CASSDSTGGSDTQYF. CDR3 DNA: TGTGCCAGCAGTGACTCGACAGGGGGTTCAGATACGCAGTATTTT.

The chain carries TRBV4-1 and TRBJ1-2; tentative D call: TRBD1 (5 bases). The V end was cut by 1 base, the J end by 1 base, with 13 bases between. The CDR3 has 16 amino acids. Germline V lookup: CDR1 MGHRA, CDR2 YSYEKL. The CDR3 here is CASSQGTRGVNYGYTF. As DNA, the CDR3 is TGCGCCAGCAGCCAAGGGACGCGGGGGGTTAACTATGGCTACACCTTC.

CDR3 sequence (DNA): TGTGCCAGCAGTCCCGGGACAGGGGGCTTAAGGGGCAAAAACATTCAGTACTTC. Translated, it gives CASSPGTGGLRGKNIQYF. This chain uses TRBV27 with TRBJ2-4, with 12 bases aligning to TRBD1. Germline CDR1 reads MNHEY; CDR2 reads SMNVEV (reference sequence). Trimming removed 5 bases from V and 3 bases from J; junction bases left unmatched: 11. The CDR3 is 18 amino acids.

This sequence joins TRBV29-1 and TRBJ2-1; D might be TRBD2 (6 bases). Germline V gene sequence: CDR1 SQVTM, CDR2 ANQGSEA. V was clipped by 4 bases and J by 8 bases, with 12 bases between them. The CDR3 extends over 12 amino acids. This CDR3 reads CSVGPSDHEQFF. CDR3 nucleotides: TGCAGCGTTGGCCCTAGCGACCATGAGCAGTTCTTC.

This clone has a single count. V is TRBV7-6 and J is TRBJ1-2; 7 bases are a match to TRBD1. CDR3 length equals 18 residues. Germline V gene lookup returns CDR1 SGHVS and CDR2 FNYEAQ. Germline trimming cut 0 bases from V and 0 bases from J; bases unmatched to any gene: 10. In DNA, the CDR3 is TGTGCCAGCAGCTTAGCACCGGGACAGCAAATTTCTAACTATGGCTACACCTTC. It codes for CASSLAPGQQISNYGYTF.

In regard to this clone: Additional DNA sequences in this sample encode the identical CDR3. This chain connects TRBV4-1 to TRBJ2-1, with a tentative D call TRBD2 (7 bases). The germline CDR1 and CDR2 sequences are MGHRA and YSYEKL. This CDR3 is built from 16 residues. Trimming cost V 0 bases and J 4 bases, with 13 bases left between them. The CDR3 protein is CASSQDIGGVYNEQFF. The CDR3 DNA reads TGCGCCAGCAGCCAAGATATAGGGGGGGTGTACAATGAGCAGTTCTTC.

This clone has more than one count but fewer than ten. V usage is TRBV6-5 and J usage is TRBJ2-4; D might be TRBD2 (5 bases). The V gene's germline CDR1 is MNHEY and CDR2 SVGAGI. Deletions cut 6 bases from V and 3 bases from J, with 12 bases between. The CDR3 covers 14 residues. CDR3 amino acids: CASSPPGGKNIQYF. CDR3 coding DNA: TGTGCCAGCAGCCCCCCCGGAGGCAAAAACATTCAGTACTTC.

V gene TRBV3-1 (or the pseudogene TRBV3-2) combines with J gene TRBJ1-2; D unclear. The length of the CDR3 is 13 residues. Trimming removed 0 bases at V and 8 bases at J, with 10 bases between. Germline CDR1 LGHDT, CDR2 YNNKEL (reference sequence). The CDR3 reads CASSQDPGRGYTF. CDR3 nucleotides: TGTGCCAGCAGCCAAGATCCAGGCCGAGGCTACACCTTC.

This rearrangement joins TRBV4-2 to TRBJ2-3; weak D call: TRBD2 (6 bases). V lost 1 base to trimming and J lost 0 bases, with 11 bases between them. The CDR3 covers 16 residues. Germline values: CDR1 LGHNA, CDR2 YNFKEQ. CDR3 region: CASSQGGDPSTDTQYF. For the CDR3, the DNA is TGTGCCAGCAGCCAAGGGGGGGACCCGAGCACAGATACGCAGTATTTT.

The V gene is TRBV5-1, the J gene TRBJ2-2; D may be TRBD2 (6 bases). Germline V gene sequence: CDR1 SGHRS, CDR2 YFSETQ. This CDR3 is 14 amino acids long. The V and J ends lost 0 bases and 8 bases respectively, with 11 bases between them. This CDR3 reads CASSLELASGELFF. In nucleotides, the CDR3 is TGCGCCAGCAGCTTGGAGCTAGCGTCTGGGGAGCTGTTTTTT. Complete variable domain (other parts from reference TRBV5-1 and TRBJ2-2): KAGVTQTPRYLIKTRGQQVTLSCSPISGHRSVSWYQQTPGQGLQFLFEYFSETQRNKGNFPGRFSGRQFSNSRSEMNVSTLELGDSALYLCASSLELASGELFFGEGSRLTVL.

The chain employs TRBV12-1 and TRBJ1-6. TRBV12-1 is noted as a pseudogene. The CDR3 is 12 amino acids. The CDR3 sequence: CASTRDRFPLHF. The CDR3 nucleotides are TGTGCCAGCACTCGAGATCGGTTCCCCCTCCACTTT.

The V and J genes are TRBV7-9 and TRBJ2-4; 7 bases agree with TRBD1. After removal of 5 bases from V and 1 base from J, the junction contained 2 bases not matched to a gene. The CDR3 length is 14 residues. Germline CDR1 and CDR2: SEHNR and FQNEAQ (reference sequence). The CDR3 DNA is TGTGCCAGCAGCCCACAGGGGGCCAAAAACATTCAGTACTTC. It encodes CASSPQGAKNIQYF.

V and J are TRBV7-3 and TRBJ2-5; TRBD1 aligns across 9 bases. The CDR3 has 16 amino acids. The V and J ends lost 5 bases and 3 bases, in that order; junction bases with no gene match: 10. CDR1 SGHTA and CDR2 FQGTGA come from the germline V gene. The CDR3 DNA sequence: TGTGCCAGCAGCCAGAGGGGGACAGGGCCTGAAGAGACCCAGTACTTC. Its translation is CASSQRGTGPEETQYF. Combining the CDR3 with reference TRBV7-3 and TRBJ2-5 gives the whole variable domain GAGVSQTPSNKVTEKGKYVELRCDPISGHTALYWYRQSLGQGPEFLIYFQGTGAADDSGLPNDRFFAVRPEGSVSTLKIQRTERGDSAVYLCASSQRGTGPEETQYFGPGTRLLVL.

This clone showed up just once. The chain links TRBV6-5 to TRBJ1-1, with 7 bases identical to TRBD1. The germline gives CDR1 MNHEY, CDR2 SVGAGI. With V trimmed by 7 bases and J by 5 bases, 13 bases remained unmatched. This CDR3 has 15 residues. The CDR3 loop reads CASTPSQGVETEAFF. The CDR3 DNA sequence: TGTGCCAGCACCCCGAGCCAGGGGGTTGAGACTGAAGCTTTCTTT.